This T cell receptor (beta chain) was captured by sequencing in a study of blood T cell repertoires in COVID-19. Study-wide background: PBMCs, B-cell-depleted T cells, or T cells were the source of the cDNA or gDNA that made up the material.

Profiled with immunoSEQ multiplex PCR; TCRdb holds only in-frame clones, not every one. Found here are approximately 190,000 clones, 84% of them singletons; the top ten hold about 3.3%. This receptor was obtained from a woman aged 25-40 years who had been exposed to COVID-19. The material sequenced was PBMCs or T cells enriched from blood (not recorded which).

This CDR3 is CASSMLAPKTNQPQHF. The DNA of the CDR3 is TGTGCCAGTAGTATGTTGGCACCCAAAACCAATCAGCCCCAGCATTTT. The genes are TRBV19 and TRBJ1-5, with D unclear. V was cut by 3 bases and J by 3 bases, with 15 bases left in between. The CDR3 extends over 16 amino acids. The V gene's germline CDR1 is LNHDA and CDR2 SQIVND (reference sequence).